These T cell receptor beta chains were read from a single sample in a study of T cell responses to AZD1222 COVID-19 vaccine. Sequencing used immunoSEQ multiplex PCR; TCRdb keeps in-frame clones, though not all of them. This sample has around 140,000 clones, with just over 85% found just once. This specimen consisted of peripheral blood, obtained 28 days after the second AZD1222 dose. The receptors here all came from an adult who received the AZD1222 COVID-19 vaccine. The CDR3 runs from the conserved cysteine through the conserved F or W. A D gene is named only where the DNA matches it firmly. For some rows the clone size is stated as once, few or many, or as a class when expanded; others skip it.

d_gene: TRBD2
v_gene: TRBV5-6
abundance: .
j_gene: TRBJ2-1
CDR3nt: TGTGCCAGCAGCTTGGAAGCGGGGGGCCCCCACAATGAGCAGTTCTTC
CDR3aa: CASSLEAGGPHNEQFF

d_gene: .
v_gene: TRBV7-2
abundance: .
j_gene: TRBJ2-1
CDR3nt: TGTGCCAGCAGCTTAGTGTCCCGGGGTGAGCAGTTCTTC
CDR3aa: CASSLVSRGEQFF

d_gene: .
v_gene: TRBV7-2
abundance: .
j_gene: TRBJ2-5
CDR3nt: TGTGCCAGCAGCTTAGTTGTCGCGACCCAGTACTTC
CDR3aa: CASSLVVATQYF

d_gene: .
v_gene: TRBV19
abundance: .
j_gene: TRBJ1-1
CDR3nt: TGTGCCAGTAGCTTTTCGGCGCCGAACACTGAAGCTTTCTTT
CDR3aa: CASSFSAPNTEAFF

d_gene: .
v_gene: TRBV7-6
abundance: .
j_gene: TRBJ2-2
CDR3nt: TGTGCCAGCAGCATACAGGAGAACACCGGGGAGCTGTTTTTT
CDR3aa: CASSIQENTGELFF

d_gene: .
v_gene: TRBV29-1
abundance: .
j_gene: TRBJ1-2
CDR3nt: TGCAGCGTCGGACACTATGGCTACACCTTC
CDR3aa: CSVGHYGYTF

d_gene: .
v_gene: TRBV5-1
abundance: .
j_gene: TRBJ1-4
CDR3nt: TGCGCCAGCAGCCTGGGTCACGGTAATGAAAAACTGTTTTTT
CDR3aa: CASSLGHGNEKLFF

d_gene: .
v_gene: TRBV6-4
abundance: .
j_gene: TRBJ1-6
CDR3nt: TGTGCCAGCAGTGACGGGCAGATTAATTCACCCCTCCACTTT
CDR3aa: CASSDGQINSPLHF

d_gene: TRBD2
v_gene: TRBV6-2/TRBV6-3
abundance: .
j_gene: TRBJ2-4
CDR3nt: TGTGCCAGCAGTTACTCGGGAGGGAACATTCAGTACTTC
CDR3aa: CASSYSGGNIQYF

d_gene: TRBD2
v_gene: TRBV13
abundance: .
j_gene: TRBJ2-5
CDR3nt: TGTGCCAGCAGCCCCTGGCTAGCGGGAGGGCCGGAGACCCAGTACTTC
CDR3aa: CASSPWLAGGPETQYF

d_gene: .
v_gene: TRBV12-2
abundance: once
j_gene: TRBJ2-4
CDR3nt: TGTGCAAGTCGCCATCTAGCGGGGAAAGCCAAAAACATTCAGTACTTC
CDR3aa: CASRHLAGKAKNIQYF

d_gene: TRBD1
v_gene: TRBV27
abundance: .
j_gene: TRBJ1-1
CDR3nt: TGTGCCAGCAGTTTTGGGACAGCGAACACTGAAGCTTTCTTT
CDR3aa: CASSFGTANTEAFF

d_gene: .
v_gene: TRBV4-1
abundance: .
j_gene: TRBJ2-2
CDR3nt: TGCGCCAGCAGCCAAGATGCCGGGGAGCTGTTTTTT
CDR3aa: CASSQDAGELFF

d_gene: .
v_gene: TRBV30
abundance: .
j_gene: TRBJ1-1
CDR3nt: TGTGCCTGGAGTTCAACGGCAGGGGTCGTGAACACTGAAGCTTTCTTT
CDR3aa: CAWSSTAGVVNTEAFF

d_gene: .
v_gene: TRBV3-1/TRBV3-2
abundance: .
j_gene: TRBJ1-5
CDR3nt: TGTGCCAGCAGCCCTGGACGCAATCAGCCCCAGCATTTT
CDR3aa: CASSPGRNQPQHF

d_gene: .
v_gene: TRBV5-6
abundance: .
j_gene: TRBJ2-7
CDR3nt: TGTGCCAGCAGCCCGGCAGGGGCGTCCTACGAGCAGTACTTC
CDR3aa: CASSPAGASYEQYF

d_gene: .
v_gene: TRBV4-2
abundance: .
j_gene: TRBJ2-7
CDR3nt: TGTGCCAGCAGCCAAGGAGGACATGAAGGTTACGAGCAGTACTTC
CDR3aa: CASSQGGHEGYEQYF

d_gene: .
v_gene: TRBV5-1
abundance: .
j_gene: TRBJ1-1
CDR3nt: TGCGCCAGCAGCAGGACCCGGGACCATGAAGCTTTCTTT
CDR3aa: CASSRTRDHEAFF

d_gene: TRBD2
v_gene: TRBV3-1/TRBV3-2
abundance: .
j_gene: TRBJ2-3
CDR3nt: TGTGCCAGCAGCCGGTCCGCGACTAGCGTCCCAGATACGCAGTATTTT
CDR3aa: CASSRSATSVPDTQYF

d_gene: .
v_gene: TRBV25-1
abundance: .
j_gene: TRBJ1-2
CDR3nt: TGTGCCACCCTTGGGGGGCAGCTCTATGGCTACACCTTC
CDR3aa: CATLGGQLYGYTF

d_gene: .
v_gene: TRBV29-1
abundance: .
j_gene: TRBJ2-2
CDR3nt: TGCAGCGTTGGACCTCAGGGGGGGGAGCTGTTTTTT
CDR3aa: CSVGPQGGELFF

d_gene: .
v_gene: TRBV11-2
abundance: .
j_gene: TRBJ2-1
CDR3nt: TGTGCCAGCAGCCCGACCCCCTGGAAGCAGTTCTTC
CDR3aa: CASSPTPWKQFF

d_gene: .
v_gene: TRBV6-5
abundance: .
j_gene: TRBJ1-1
CDR3nt: TGTGCCTGGGTCGGATTTACTGAAGCTTTCTTT
CDR3aa: CAWVGFTEAFF

d_gene: .
v_gene: TRBV24-1
abundance: .
j_gene: TRBJ1-4
CDR3nt: TGTGCCACCAGTGAAGGGACAACCCGAGGGGAAAAACTGTTTTTT
CDR3aa: CATSEGTTRGEKLFF

d_gene: TRBD1
v_gene: TRBV19
abundance: .
j_gene: TRBJ2-7
CDR3nt: TGTGCCAGTAGTATCGGGACAGGGGACTACGAGCAGTACTTC
CDR3aa: CASSIGTGDYEQYF

d_gene: .
v_gene: TRBV2
abundance: .
j_gene: TRBJ2-5
CDR3nt: TGTGCCAGCAGTGATCTTTTGGAAGAGACCCAGTACTTC
CDR3aa: CASSDLLEETQYF

d_gene: .
v_gene: TRBV4-2
abundance: .
j_gene: TRBJ2-7
CDR3nt: TGTGCCAGCAGCTGGCGTCAGGGTTACGAGCAGTACTTC
CDR3aa: CASSWRQGYEQYF